Sequencing of this T cell receptor beta chain was carried out in a study of monozygotic twins with inflammatory bowel disease. Study results and caveats: Healthy twins shared more clonotypes with others than IBD patients, most markedly active ones.

In regard to this clonotype: Its antigen is undetermined.

TCRdb processed the 5' RACE reads again and assigns one entry to each CDR3 protein, with no DNA. The data show approximately 400,000 distinct CDR3 sequences, and the top ten clones hold 2% to 2.5%. Sequencing input: blood. The clonotype comes from a human donor with ulcerative colitis or Crohn's disease, or a healthy co-twin of an affected twin (not recorded which).

The CDR3 sequence: CASSVVGRGLYTGELFF. The chain employs TRBV9 and TRBJ2-2; TCRdb's assignment of TRBD2 cannot be checked, as there is no DNA. The germline gives CDR1 SGDLS, CDR2 YYNGEE. This CDR3 spans 17 amino acids.